A single sample is the source of the 26 T cell receptor beta chains below, sequenced in a study of regulatory T cells in long-lasting Graves disease. The sample's time point: newly diagnosed GD, antithyroid drugs for less than 3 months. From PBMCs, RNA was extracted and then used to make the TCR library. Both iRepertoire HTBI primers and Arm-PCR of CDR3 regions were used to build the TCR beta libraries. TCRdb itself ran the multiplex PCR reads through MiXCR, one entry per CDR3 protein. The sample comprises roughly 420,000 distinct CDR3 sequences, around 17% of which are singletons, and about 11% rests with the top ten. These sequences were also reported in another study, on T cells in Graves' hyperthyroidism and ophthalmopathy.

Sequences were derived from peripheral blood mononuclear cells (PBMCs), sampled at new diagnosis, from a patient treated with antithyroid drugs. The receptors come from a young woman with Graves disease.

This clonotype was detected a few times. The chain recombines TRBV7-3 with TRBJ2-1; D might be TRBD2 (5 bases). The V gene lost 4 bases and the J gene lost 9 bases, with 16 bases spanning the gap. Germline CDR1 is SGHTA and CDR2 is FQGTGA. The CDR3 sequence is 14 residues long. CDR3 protein: CASSSPRDGSEQFF. As DNA, the CDR3 is TGTGCCAGCAGCTCCCCGAGGGATGGGAGTGAGCAGTTCTTC. The full variable domain, with the rest looked up from reference TRBV7-3 and TRBJ2-1, is GAGVSQTPSNKVTEKGKYVELRCDPISGHTALYWYRQSLGQGPEFLIYFQGTGAADDSGLPNDRFFAVRPEGSVSTLKIQRTERGDSAVYLCASSSPRDGSEQFFGPGTRLTVL.

As concerns this clonotype: A clone one base away is much larger, so this may be a read error. This chain links TRBV7-2 with TRBJ2-5; a possible D gene is TRBD2 (5 bases). CDR1 is SGHTA and CDR2 is FQGNSA in the germline V gene. The CDR3 is 14 residues long. CDR3 in DNA: TGTGCCAGCAGCTTCAGAGGGTCCCAAGAGACCCGGTACTTC. This encodes CASSFRGSQETRYF.

This clonotype was detected many times. CDR3 sequence (DNA): TGTGCCAGCTCCACCGGGACTACCTCCTACGAGCAGTACTTC. Protein: CASSTGTTSYEQYF. This chain connects TRBV13 to TRBJ2-7, with TRBD2 identical over 7 bases. The CDR3 is made up of 14 amino acids. The V and J ends lost 8 bases and 0 bases, in that order; junction bases with no gene match: 7. Germline values: CDR1 PRHDT, CDR2 FYEKMQ (reference sequence).

This clonotype appeared a few times. The chain employs TRBV27 and TRBJ2-6, with TRBD1 matching over 7 bases. The CDR3 covers 22 residues. V lost 5 bases and J lost 0; bases outside the gene matches: 22. From germline, CDR1 is MNHEY and CDR2 SMNVEV (reference sequence). This CDR3 reads CASSPKRRQGVLLSSGANVLTF. CDR3 bases: TGTGCCAGCAGTCCCAAGAGACGGCAGGGGGTTCTACTAAGCTCTGGGGCCAACGTCCTGACTTTC.

Comments on this clonotype: This may stem from a read error, because a much larger clone lies one nucleotide away. The rearrangement uses TRBV27 and TRBJ1-4; D may be TRBD1 (5 bases). CDR1 is MNHEY and CDR2 is SMNVEV in the germline V gene (reference sequence). Trimming removed 4 bases at V and 7 bases at J, with 13 bases between. There are 14 residues in the CDR3. The CDR3 DNA is TGTGCCAGCAGTTCCAGGGTCTACGGTGAAAAACTGTTTTTT. Protein product: CASSSRVYGEKLFF. Drawing the rest from reference TRBV27 and TRBJ1-4, the complete variable domain is EAQVTQNPRYLITVTGKKLTVTCSQNMNHEYMSWYRQDPGLGLRQIYYSMNVEVTDKGDVPEGYKVSRKEKRNFPLILESPSPNQTSLYFCASSSRVYGEKLFFGSGTQLSVL.

This clonotype was counted at least ten times. This chain joins TRBV28 and TRBJ2-1, with 7 bases identical to TRBD1. The length of the CDR3 is 16 residues. Looked up from germline, CDR1 is MDHEN and CDR2 is SYDVKM. V gave up 5 bases and J gave up 7 bases; unmatched junction bases: 14. CDR3 coding DNA: TGTGCCAGCAGTCCCATCAAGACAGGGAAAAGAAATGAGCAGTTCTTC. It codes for CASSPIKTGKRNEQFF.

This clonotype was seen many times. This rearrangement joins TRBV12-3 or TRBV12-4 to TRBJ1-1; perhaps TRBD1 as D (5 bases). V was shortened by 1 base and J by 11 bases, with 14 bases between the two germline ends. CDR3 length: 13 residues. CDR3 loop: CASSLDRAGTAFF. The CDR3, as DNA: TGTGCCAGCAGTTTAGATCGGGCAGGGACCGCTTTCTTT.

This clonotype was detected ten times or more. In nucleotides, the CDR3 is TGCGCCAGCATCCGTGGTTTGGGGGAGTGGGACGAGCAGTACTTC. Residues: CASIRGLGEWDEQYF. The chain recombines TRBV5-1 with TRBJ2-7; D tentatively reads TRBD1 or TRBD2 (5 bases each). Per the germline V gene, CDR1 is SGHRS and CDR2 is YFSETQ. V lost 6 bases, J lost 5 bases, and 21 bases lay in between. CDR3 size: 15 residues. The variable domain in full, completed from reference TRBV5-1 and TRBJ2-7, reads KAGVTQTPRYLIKTRGQQVTLSCSPISGHRSVSWYQQTPGQGLQFLFEYFSETQRNKGNFPGRFSGRQFSNSRSEMNVSTLELGDSALYLCASIRGLGEWDEQYFGPGTRLTVT.

CDR3 in amino acids: CASSPGTSGRTQETQYF. CDR3 sequence (DNA): TGCGCCAGCAGCCCCGGGACTAGCGGGAGGACCCAAGAGACCCAGTACTTC. This chain links TRBV4-1 with TRBJ2-5, with 15 bases fitting TRBD2. J gave up 1 base and V 4 bases, and 4 bases lay outside the gene matches. Germline CDR1 reads MGHRA; CDR2 reads YSYEKL. The CDR3 contains 17 residues.

This clonotype was counted ten times or more. The genes are TRBV4-3 and TRBJ1-2, with D possibly being TRBD1 (6 bases). Germline CDR1 LGHNA, CDR2 YSLEER. The V end was cut by 0 bases, the J end by 4 bases, with 15 bases between. The CDR3 covers 16 residues. The CDR3 protein is CASSQEWGQAGYGYTF. In DNA, the CDR3 is TGCGCCAGCAGCCAAGAATGGGGGCAAGCTGGCTATGGCTACACCTTC.

The table lists this clonotype with many counts. The chain has TRBV28 and TRBJ2-5; 8 bases map to TRBD2. The CDR3 spans 15 residues. Germline CDR1 MDHEN, CDR2 SYDVKM. After removal of 5 bases from V and 2 bases from J, the junction contained 7 bases not matched to a gene. This chain's CDR3 is CASSPASGPQETQYF. As DNA, the CDR3 is TGTGCCAGCAGTCCGGCTAGCGGGCCACAAGAGACCCAGTACTTC.

The chain links TRBV7-3 to TRBJ1-6; D is uncertain. CDR3 length: 17 residues. Trimming stripped 0 bases from V and 3 bases from J, with 12 bases between. The V gene's germline CDR1 is SGHTA and CDR2 FQGTGA. In nucleotides, the CDR3 is TGTGCCAGCAGCTTAACGTTAGCGGACTTCTATAATTCACCCCTCCACTTT. As protein: CASSLTLADFYNSPLHF.

This clonotype came up a few times. This chain uses TRBV15 with TRBJ2-1, with D unclear. CDR1 is LNHNV, CDR2 YYDKDF, per germline (reference sequence). The CDR3 totals 14 residues. V dropped 1 base and J dropped 7 bases, with 11 bases sitting between them. CDR3 in DNA: TGTGCCACCAGCAGAGGGACGCAGACTAATGAGCAGTTCTTC. As protein: CATSRGTQTNEQFF. Full variable domain (outside the CDR3, taken from reference TRBV15 and TRBJ2-1): DAMVIQNPRYQVTQFGKPVTLSCSQTLNHNVMYWYQQKSSQAPKLLFHYYDKDFNNEADTPDNFQSRRPNTSFCFLDIRSPGLGDTAMYLCATSRGTQTNEQFFGPGTRLTVL.

The chain employs TRBV19 and TRBJ1-5; no firm D call. CDR3 length equals 15 residues. V lost 7 bases and J 0 bases, leaving 13 bases between the germline ends. The germline CDR1 and CDR2 sequences are LNHDA and SQIVND (reference sequence). Written as DNA, the CDR3 is TGTGCCAGTACACCGGCGGGATATAGCAATCAGCCCCAGCATTTT. It yields the protein CASTPAGYSNQPQHF.

Concerning this clonotype: Just one base apart from a much larger clone, this may be a read error. The chain links TRBV27 to TRBJ1-1; no reliable D call. The CDR3 covers 11 residues. CDR1 and CDR2 from the germline V gene are MNHEY and SMNVEV (reference sequence). CDR3 protein: CASRGIERALF. CDR3 DNA sequence: TGTGCCAGCAGAGGGATAGAGAGAGCTCTCTTT.

This clonotype was detected ten times or more. The chain combines TRBV20-1 with TRBJ1-1; D is perhaps TRBD1 (6 bases). CDR3 length equals 15 residues. In germline, CDR1 is DFQATT, CDR2 SNEGSKA (reference sequence). Between the trimmed V and J ends, which lost 2 bases and 8 bases, there was a span of 21 bases. CDR3 protein: CSARSRQELNREAFF. CDR3 DNA sequence: TGCAGTGCTAGATCCCGACAGGAACTCAACCGAGAAGCTTTCTTT.

This sequence joins TRBV4-2 and TRBJ2-7; D may be TRBD1 (6 bases). V was shortened by 2 bases and J by 7 bases, with 24 bases between the two germline ends. The V gene's germline CDR1 is LGHNA and CDR2 YNFKEQ. The CDR3 sequence is 17 residues long. CDR3 in DNA: TGTGCCAGCAGCCAACCACCTACAGGGCCCTCATGGGGTGAGCAGTACTTC. It translates to CASSQPPTGPSWGEQYF.

This clonotype was seen many times. The germline gene is not matched at one end of the junction; a read error may be the cause. The chain couples TRBV5-1 to TRBJ2-3, with 8 bases that match TRBD2. The length of the CDR3 is 15 residues. Germline V CDR1 and CDR2: SGHRS, YFSETQ. For the CDR3, the DNA is TGTGCCAGCAGCTTGTTAGCGGGAAGGACAGATACGCAGTATTTT. This sequence encodes CASSLLAGRTDTQYF.

This clonotype occurred once. This chain joins TRBV19 and TRBJ1-1, with D possibly TRBD1 on 5 matching bases. Germline V gene lookup returns CDR1 LNHDA and CDR2 SQIVND (reference sequence). This CDR3 has 14 residues. Trimming stripped 6 bases from V and 0 bases from J, with 11 bases between. CDR3 amino acids: CASRTDRMNTEAFF. CDR3 DNA sequence: TGTGCCAGTAGGACCGACAGAATGAACACTGAAGCTTTCTTT.

V usage is TRBV20-1 and J usage is TRBJ2-7; D ambiguous. Looked up from germline, CDR1 is DFQATT and CDR2 is SNEGSKA (reference sequence). This CDR3 has 14 residues. Between the trimmed V and J ends, which lost 6 bases and 3 bases, there was a span of 18 bases. In DNA, the CDR3 is TGCAGTGCCACCTCCCAAGGGTTGAACTACGAGCAGTACTTC. Encoded protein: CSATSQGLNYEQYF.

The chain joins TRBV28 to TRBJ2-1; TRBD1 matches at 11 bases. CDR1 and CDR2 from the germline V gene are MDHEN and SYDVKM. The CDR3 consists of 15 residues. V gave up 5 bases and J gave up 8 bases; unmatched junction bases: 8. CDR3 protein: CASSTPGTGGDEQFF. DNA of the CDR3: TGTGCCAGCAGTACGCCCGGGACAGGGGGTGATGAGCAGTTCTTC.

This clonotype has a count of ten or more. The chain is built from TRBV6-1 and TRBJ2-1, with 9 bases matching TRBD1. The CDR3 loop spans 15 amino acids. Per the germline V gene, CDR1 is MNHNS and CDR2 is SASEGT. The junction had 13 bases not matched to a gene; V was cut back by 8 bases and J by 8 bases. The CDR3 spells CASQTPGQGADEQFF. Here the CDR3 DNA reads TGTGCCAGCCAGACCCCGGGACAGGGTGCCGATGAGCAGTTCTTC.

This clonotype occurred many times. V and J are TRBV2 and TRBJ2-1; 7 bases agree with TRBD2. The CDR3 covers 13 residues. Germline V gives CDR1 SNHLY, CDR2 FYNNEI. CDR3 sequence (DNA): TGTGCAAGCGCCAGCGGGACCTACAATGAGCAGTTCTTC. Its protein product is CASASGTYNEQFF.

This clonotype has only a few counts. This sequence joins TRBV4-2 and TRBJ2-7, with TRBD1 identical over 10 bases. J lost 3 bases, V lost 1 base, and 6 bases had no gene match. Germline V gene sequence: CDR1 LGHNA, CDR2 YNFKEQ. CDR3 length equals 16 residues. The CDR3 spells CASSQAPGQGNYEQYF. The CDR3, as DNA: TGTGCCAGCAGCCAAGCCCCGGGACAGGGGAACTACGAGCAGTACTTC.

This clonotype has at least ten counts. The V and J genes are TRBV27 and TRBJ1-1; 7 bases fit TRBD1. The CDR3 totals 15 residues. Germline V gene sequence: CDR1 MNHEY, CDR2 SMNVEV (reference sequence). V was clipped by 7 bases and J by 1 base; unmatched bases: 9. The CDR3 is CASTSPRTGNTEAFF. The DNA of the CDR3 is TGTGCCAGCACCTCCCCCCGGACAGGGAACACTGAAGCTTTCTTT.

This clonotype was counted ten times or more. The genes are TRBV7-9 and TRBJ2-5; no clear D gene. Trimming took off 5 bases at V and 1 base at J, with 11 bases between the two ends. This CDR3 has 14 residues. Germline V CDR1 and CDR2: SEHNR, FQNEAQ (reference sequence). CDR3 bases: TGTGCCAGCAGCCAAATGCGGACCCAAGAGACCCAGTACTTC. Encoded protein: CASSQMRTQETQYF.